This record concerns one T cell receptor (beta chain) sequence. No antigen is known for it. CDR1 LNHNV and CDR2 YYDKDF come from the germline V gene (reference sequence). The CDR3 has 16 residues. The V and J ends lost 1 base and 7 bases respectively, with 14 bases between them. This sample is part of a study of response to subunit inactivated influenza vaccine. Study conclusions and caveats: Researchers suggested that each seasonal influenza vaccination recruits few new T cells.

TCRdb used MiXCR to reprocess the RT-PCR reads, holding one entry per CDR3 protein. Here the sample spans under 850,000 distinct CDR3 sequences, approximately 17% being singletons. The specimen comprised PBMCs from blood, sampled 5 days after vaccination. The sequence came from a man aged 50 or older who received an inactivated influenza vaccine. The chain couples TRBV15 to TRBJ1-6; D may be TRBD1 (5 bases). This CDR3 reads CATSRGLMGVNSPLHF. CDR3 nucleotide sequence: TGTGCCACCAGCAGAGGCTTAATGGGGGTCAATTCACCCCTCCACTTT.